Below are 11 T cell receptor beta chains sequenced from a single sample in a study of T cell clonality in common variable immunodeficiency. Here immunoSEQ multiplex PCR was the method, and the copy in TCRdb shows in-frame clones only, minus some. There are around 55,000 clones in the sample, none observed a single time. Source material: peripheral blood mononuclear cells. The receptors stem from a person between 18 and 75 years old in good health.

This clone has ten or more counts. CDR3 sequence: CASSLDGLLDNEQFF. The part of the CDR3 DNA that was read is TGCGCCAGCAGCTTGGACGGACTACTCGACAATGAG. The chain combines TRBV5-1 with TRBJ2-1; TRBD2 is a possible D gene (6 bases). The read gets to within 3 residues of the CDR3 end, and the germline J gene fills in the rest. The CDR3 loop spans 15 amino acids. Germline CDR1 reads SGHRS; CDR2 reads YFSETQ. Trimming removed 0 bases from V and 5 bases from J, with 12 bases in between.

This clone has a count of ten or more. The read ends 3 residues early relative to the CDR3; the germline J gene fills the gap. The genes are TRBV5-4 and TRBJ2-7, with D tentatively TRBD2 (5 bases). The CDR3 is made up of 15 amino acids. The V gene's germline CDR1 is SGHNT and CDR2 YYREEE (reference sequence). Deletions cut 0 bases from V and 6 bases from J, with 16 bases between. The sequenced part of the CDR3 DNA is TGTGCCAGCAGCTTGGGTGGTAGCGACGCCGGCGAG. It translates to CASSLGGSDAGE. In full, the CDR3 is CASSLGGSDAGEQYF.

This clone was detected many times. Read coverage stops 3 residues before the CDR3 terminus; the germline J gene supplies the remainder. The sample has other DNA sequences that encode this CDR3 too. This rearrangement joins TRBV19 to TRBJ2-6; D may be TRBD1 (6 bases). This CDR3 spans 15 amino acids. CDR1 and CDR2 from the germline V gene are LNHDA and SQIVND (reference sequence). Deletions cut 7 bases from V and 2 bases from J, with 12 bases between. The CDR3 reads CASTIRGPGANVLTF. The sequenced part of the CDR3 DNA is TGTGCCAGTACAATCAGGGGTCCTGGGGCCAACGTC.

This clone was observed at least ten times. The DNA ends 3 residues before the CDR3 does, and the rest of the CDR3 is filled in from the germline J gene. The chain employs TRBV19 and TRBJ2-2; 8 nucleotides match TRBD1. The CDR3 spans 16 residues. Trimming at V came to 9 bases and at J to 7 bases, leaving 16 bases not matched to a gene. Germline loops: CDR1 LNHDA, CDR2 SQIVND (reference sequence). The CDR3 bases that were read are TGTGCCAGCCTAGGACAGGGAAGGTTGAGTGGCGGGGAG. It codes for CASLGQGRLSGGE. The full CDR3 reads CASLGQGRLSGGELFF.

This clone was observed many times. The sequence runs out 3 residues before the end of the CDR3; the remainder is reconstructed from the germline J gene. V is TRBV18 and J is TRBJ2-5; no reliable D call. Trimming took 2 bases from V and 7 from J, leaving 14 bases between them. Germline loops: CDR1 KGHSH, CDR2 LQKENI. The CDR3 runs to 14 residues. CDR3 loop: CASSPIQASGTQYF. CDR3 bases read: TGTGCCAGCTCACCAATCCAGGCCTCCGGGACC.

The sample holds many counts of this clone. Relative to the germline gene, one junction end is altered; a read error may explain this. The read falls 3 residues short of the CDR3 end, and the missing part is taken from the germline J gene. The rearrangement uses TRBV4-2 and TRBJ1-4, with unresolved D. The CDR3 runs to 14 residues. Germline CDR1 reads LGHNA; CDR2 reads YNFKEQ. CDR3 residues: CASSLILRDEKLFF. Partial CDR3 DNA: TGCGCCAGCAGCCTCATCTTGAGGGATGAAAAA.

Ten or more counts support this clone. The read comes to an end 3 residues before the CDR3 does, leaving the germline J gene to fill in the end. The rearrangement joins TRBV5-4 to TRBJ2-7; TRBD1 matches 7 bases. The V and J ends lost 4 bases and 2 bases, in that order; junction bases with no gene match: 9. This CDR3 contains 15 residues. Germline lookup yields CDR1 SGHNT and CDR2 YYREEE (reference sequence). The DNA read from the CDR3 is TGTGCCAGCAGCACAACAGGGGAAGGCCCCTACGAG. It specifies CASSTTGEGPYE. The whole CDR3 region reads CASSTTGEGPYEQYF.

This clone was picked up many times. Read sequence stops 3 residues before the CDR3 end, and the germline J gene provides the missing end. The chain couples TRBV19 to TRBJ1-5; D is possibly TRBD1 (5 bases). CDR3 length equals 16 residues. V shed 5 bases and J shed 2 bases, with 16 bases lying between them. Germline V gene sequence: CDR1 LNHDA, CDR2 SQIVND (reference sequence). The chain's CDR3 is CASSPLRVIGNQPQHF. CDR3 DNA, as far as it was read: TGTGCCAGTAGTCCACTCAGGGTAATTGGCAATCAGCCC.

This clone has at least ten counts. Read coverage stops 3 residues before the CDR3 terminus; the germline J gene supplies the remainder. This chain links TRBV7-9 with TRBJ2-7; a weak D match, TRBD2 (6 bases). V gave up 4 bases and J gave up 4 bases, with 8 bases separating them. Germline CDR1 reads SEHNR; CDR2 reads FQNEAQ (reference sequence). The CDR3 is made up of 12 amino acids. Partial CDR3 DNA: TGTGCCAGCAGCTCCGCGGGGTACGAG. Its translation: CASSSAGYE. The entire CDR3 reads CASSSAGYEQYF.

Regarding this clone: Sequence at one end of the junction differs from germline and may be a read error. The read falls 3 residues short of the CDR3 end, and the missing part is taken from the germline J gene. Within the sample, other DNA sequences also encode this same CDR3. The chain links TRBV2 to TRBJ1-3, with D tentatively TRBD1 (5 bases). The CDR3 spans 15 residues. CDR1 and CDR2 from the germline V gene are SNHLY and FYNNEI. The DNA read from the CDR3 is TGTGCCAGCAGTGAAAGGGGATTCTCTGGAAACACA. Its translation: CASSERGFSGNT. Given in full, the CDR3 is CASSERGFSGNTIYF.

This clone appeared many times. With the read ending 3 residues before the CDR3 end, the germline J gene is used to fill in that end. The chain couples TRBV19 to TRBJ1-4, with D tentatively TRBD1 (6 bases). The length of the CDR3 is 15 residues. V was trimmed by 3 bases and J by 7 bases, leaving 15 bases between them. CDR1 LNHDA and CDR2 SQIVND come from the germline V gene (reference sequence). The CDR3 is CASSMLGQGIEKLFF. The CDR3 DNA, read in part, is TGTGCCAGTAGTATGCTGGGACAAGGTATTGAAAAA.